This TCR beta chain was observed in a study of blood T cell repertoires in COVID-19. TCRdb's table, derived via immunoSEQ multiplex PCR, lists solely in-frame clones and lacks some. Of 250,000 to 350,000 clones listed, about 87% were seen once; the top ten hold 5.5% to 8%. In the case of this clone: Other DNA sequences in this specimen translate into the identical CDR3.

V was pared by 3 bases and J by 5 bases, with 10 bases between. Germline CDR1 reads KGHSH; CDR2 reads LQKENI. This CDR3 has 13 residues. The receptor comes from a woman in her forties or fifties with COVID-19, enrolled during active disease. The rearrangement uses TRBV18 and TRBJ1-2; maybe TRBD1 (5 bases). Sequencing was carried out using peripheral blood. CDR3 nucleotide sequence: TGTGCCAGCTCACCGACAGAGACTTATGGCTACACCTTC. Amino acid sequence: CASSPTETYGYTF.